The T cell receptor (beta chain) under discussion was sequenced for a study of blood T cells in healthy people across ages. Study results and limitations: TCR beta diversity per million T cells fell roughly linearly with age. The unsorted PBMCs prevented any conclusive comparison of naive versus antigen-experienced cells. Diversity was higher, and naive CD4+ cells more numerous, in long-lived donors than in aged donors.

Notes on this clonotype: The antigen is not known.

For the second PCR, which ran for roughly 6 to 12 cycles, a sample-barcoded 5' primer and a J-beta primer mix were used. MiXCR was run by TCRdb on the 5' RACE reads, yielding one entry per CDR3 protein. The top ten clones hold 30% to 45% of a sample with about 640,000 distinct CDR3 sequences, roughly 50% of them seen once. The CDR3 spans 18 residues. Germline V gene sequence: CDR1 MNHEY, CDR2 SMNVEV (reference sequence). The V segment lost 3 bases and the J segment 5 bases; nucleotides outside the gene matches: 12. The sequencing sample was made of blood. The sequence was obtained from a man in his fifties or sixties in good health. The rearrangement uses TRBV27 and TRBJ2-6; TRBD1 aligns across 8 bases. CDR3 sequence (DNA): TGTGCCAGCAGTTTCTTAACAGGGGGAGCTACTAGGGCCAACGTCCTGACTTTC. It specifies CASSFLTGGATRANVLTF.